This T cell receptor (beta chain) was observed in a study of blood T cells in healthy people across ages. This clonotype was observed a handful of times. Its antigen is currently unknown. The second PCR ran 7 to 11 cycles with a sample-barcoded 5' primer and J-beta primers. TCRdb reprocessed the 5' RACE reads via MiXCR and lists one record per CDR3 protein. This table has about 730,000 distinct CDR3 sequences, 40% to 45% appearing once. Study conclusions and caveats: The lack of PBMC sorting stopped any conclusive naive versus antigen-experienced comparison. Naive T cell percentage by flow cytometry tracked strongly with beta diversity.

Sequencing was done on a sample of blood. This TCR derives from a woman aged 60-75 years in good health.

CDR3 coding DNA: TGTGCCAGCAGTGACCACATGCGAGAGACCCAGTACTTC. Translating it yields CASSDHMRETQYF. The chain couples TRBV25-1 to TRBJ2-5; unclear D gene. Trimming took 3 bases from V and 4 from J, leaving 9 bases between them. The CDR3 extends over 13 amino acids. Germline V gene data show CDR1 as MGHDK and CDR2 as SYGVNS. The whole variable domain, remainder taken from reference TRBV25-1 and TRBJ2-5, is EADIYQTPRYLVIGTGKKITLECSQTMGHDKMYWYQQDPGMELHLIHYSYGVNSTEKGDLSSESTVSRIRTEHFPLTLESARPSHTSQYLCASSDHMRETQYFGPGTRLLVL.